The 27 T cell receptor beta chains below come from one sample, sequenced in a study of cytomegalovirus exposure and HLA in healthy donors. Assay: immunoSEQ multiplex PCR; the TCRdb copy retains only in-frame clones and omits some. The sample gives approximately 200,000 clones, 88% of which show up once; around 3% is in the top ten. Sequences were obtained from PBMCs. The receptor set was obtained from a woman aged 18 to 35 in good health and CMV-seronegative.

The V gene is TRBV28, the J gene TRBJ1-4; D perhaps matches TRBD1 (6 bases). V dropped 3 bases and J dropped 8 bases, with 13 bases sitting between them. Germline-derived CDR1 and CDR2 are MDHEN and SYDVKM. The CDR3 consists of 14 residues. The CDR3 sequence is CASSFGRGGEKLFF. CDR3 DNA: TGTGCCAGCAGTTTTGGAAGGGGGGGCGAAAAACTGTTTTTT.

The chain carries TRBV2 and TRBJ2-7; the D gene is possibly TRBD1 (6 bases). CDR1 is SNHLY and CDR2 is FYNNEI in the germline V gene. With 3 bases removed from V and 4 bases from J, the gap between germline ends came to 13 bases. There are 14 residues in the CDR3. The CDR3 reads CASSEFPGDYEQYF. In DNA form, the CDR3 reads TGTGCCAGCAGTGAGTTTCCAGGGGATTACGAGCAGTACTTC.

J is TRBJ1-2 and V is TRBV6-1; TRBD1 might be the D (5 bases). The ends were cut back, 2 bases at V and 3 bases at J, with 16 bases in the middle. There are 16 residues in the CDR3. Germline loops: CDR1 MNHNS, CDR2 SASEGT. Written as DNA, the CDR3 is TGTGCCAGCAGTGAACTTTGGCCAGGGTCGGACTATGGCTACACCTTC. This gives the protein CASSELWPGSDYGYTF.

V and J are TRBV6-1 and TRBJ2-5; no clear D gene. The CDR3 loop spans 14 amino acids. Germline V gene data show CDR1 as MNHNS and CDR2 as SASEGT. Trimming cost V 1 base and J 4 bases, with 10 bases left between them. The DNA for the CDR3 is TGTGCCAGCAGTGAAGTTTTAGCACGAGAGACCCAGTACTTC. It codes for CASSEVLARETQYF.

The genes are TRBV6-5 and TRBJ1-2, with TRBD1 as a possible D gene (5 bases). CDR1 is MNHEY and CDR2 is SVGAGI in the germline V gene. This CDR3 has 16 residues. V lost 0 bases to trimming and J lost 8 bases, with 19 bases between them. The chain's CDR3 is CASSYSGPEGLGGYTF. In nucleotides, the CDR3 is TGTGCCAGCAGTTACTCAGGCCCCGAGGGACTGGGGGGCTACACCTTC.

This clone has just a few counts. The rearrangement uses TRBV5-1 and TRBJ2-1, with 14 bases that match TRBD2. Unmatched junction bases numbered 8, after V lost 0 bases and J lost 9 bases. Germline CDR1 is SGHRS and CDR2 is YFSETQ. CDR3 length: 17 residues. In DNA form, the CDR3 reads TGCGCCAGCAGCTTGGTCCCAGGACTAGCGGGAGGTCCTGAGCAGTTCTTC. Amino acid sequence: CASSLVPGLAGGPEQFF.

The V call is TRBV5-4, the J call TRBJ2-5; possible D gene TRBD2, 6 bases. V was shortened by 10 bases and J by 1 base, with 8 bases between the two germline ends. Looked up from germline, CDR1 is SGHNT and CDR2 is YYREEE (reference sequence). The CDR3 extends over 11 amino acids. CDR3 residues: CAGGTQETQYF. The CDR3 DNA reads TGTGCCGGGGGGACCCAAGAGACCCAGTACTTC.

The rearrangement joins TRBV27 to TRBJ1-5; D is unresolved. Germline V CDR1 and CDR2: MNHEY, SMNVEV (reference sequence). This CDR3 comprises 15 residues. The V gene lost 1 base and the J gene lost 0 bases, with 7 bases spanning the gap. CDR3 sequence (DNA): TGTGCCAGCAGTTTATTATCGGGTAGCAATCAGCCCCAGCATTTT. It encodes CASSLLSGSNQPQHF.

The V call is TRBV19, the J call TRBJ1-1; TRBD1 might be the D (6 bases). Per the germline V gene, CDR1 is LNHDA and CDR2 is SQIVND (reference sequence). The CDR3 is 13 residues long. V was pared by 6 bases and J by 1 base, with 9 bases between. The CDR3 nucleotides are TGTGCCAGTAGCCCACAGGGGAACACTGAAGCTTTCTTT. It yields the protein CASSPQGNTEAFF.

The genes are TRBV11-2 and TRBJ2-7; TRBD2 matches 8 bases. CDR1 is SGHAT, CDR2 FQNNGV, per germline. V shed 5 bases, J shed 1 base, and the junction held 10 bases outside the gene matches. The CDR3 runs to 16 residues. CDR3 residues: CASSPPSSGRSYEQYF. In DNA form, the CDR3 reads TGTGCCAGCAGCCCCCCTTCCAGCGGGAGATCCTACGAGCAGTACTTC.

The rearrangement uses TRBV27 and TRBJ1-5; no firm D call. With 2 bases removed from V and 9 bases from J, the gap between germline ends came to 14 bases. CDR3 size: 14 residues. Germline CDR1 and CDR2: MNHEY and SMNVEV (reference sequence). CDR3: CASSLDGLAWPQHF. DNA of the CDR3: TGTGCCAGCAGTTTAGACGGGTTAGCCTGGCCCCAGCATTTT.

DNA of the CDR3: TGTGCCAGCAGCATCCCACCTAGTTATCAGTATTTT. Residues: CASSIPPSYQYF. This chain uses TRBV7-2 with TRBJ2-3; D uncertain. V lost 5 bases and J 12 bases, leaving 15 bases between the germline ends. CDR3 size: 12 residues. CDR1 is SGHTA and CDR2 is FQGNSA in the germline V gene. The whole variable domain, filled in from reference TRBV7-2 and TRBJ2-3, reads GAGVSQSPSNKVTEKGKDVELRCDPISGHTALYWYRQSLGQGLEFLIYFQGNSAPDKSGLPSDRFSAERTGGSVSTLTIQRTQQEDSAVYLCASSIPPSYQYFGPGTRLTVL.

This chain's CDR3 is CASSPTPAAAIPIIPYEQYF. CDR3 DNA sequence: TGCGCCAGCAGCCCCACACCTGCAGCGGCCATACCTATCATACCCTACGAGCAGTACTTC. This chain connects TRBV4-1 to TRBJ2-7, with TRBD2 as a possible D gene (5 bases). The CDR3 runs to 20 residues. The germline gives CDR1 MGHRA, CDR2 YSYEKL. V lost 4 bases, J lost 2 bases, and 30 bases lay in between.

The chain couples TRBV28 to TRBJ2-4; possible D gene TRBD1, 5 bases. CDR1 is MDHEN and CDR2 is SYDVKM in the germline V gene. V was trimmed by 2 bases and J by 9 bases, leaving 14 bases between them. The CDR3 has 14 residues. The CDR3 DNA sequence: TGTGCCAGCAGTTTAGTTTCAGGGAAACTCATTCAGTACTTC. Residues: CASSLVSGKLIQYF.

This chain uses TRBV10-2 with TRBJ1-1; 9 bases align to TRBD1. This CDR3 comprises 15 residues. The germline V gene encodes CDR1 WSHSY and CDR2 SAAADI. V dropped 6 bases and J dropped 4; count of bases not matched to a gene: 9. The CDR3 here is CASRSQGARSTEAFF. The CDR3 region has the DNA TGCGCCAGCAGGTCACAGGGGGCGCGGAGCACTGAAGCTTTCTTT.

The chain recombines TRBV9 with TRBJ2-1; 16 nucleotides align to TRBD2. Germline assignment: CDR1 SGDLS and CDR2 YYNGEE. CDR3 size: 19 residues. Trimming removed 0 bases from V and 6 bases from J; junction bases left unmatched: 9. DNA for the CDR3: TGTGCCAGCAGCGTAGACCCGGGGACTAGCGGGAGGGGATCCAATGAGCAGTTCTTC. As protein: CASSVDPGTSGRGSNEQFF. The full variable domain, with the rest looked up from reference TRBV9 and TRBJ2-1, is DSGVTQTPKHLITATGQRVTLRCSPRSGDLSVYWYQQSLDQGLQFLIQYYNGEERAKGNILERFSAQQFPDLHSELNLSSLELGDSALYFCASSVDPGTSGRGSNEQFFGPGTRLTVL.

V gene TRBV9 combines with J gene TRBJ2-5; TRBD2 is a possible D gene (6 bases). Trimming stripped 3 bases from V and 4 bases from J, with 13 bases between. Germline V gene lookup returns CDR1 SGDLS and CDR2 YYNGEE. The CDR3 extends over 14 amino acids. CDR3 DNA sequence: TGTGCCAGCAGCGGAAGACTAGGAGGAGAGACCCAGTACTTC. It codes for CASSGRLGGETQYF.

Only a few counts were recorded for this clone. The J gene is TRBJ2-2, the V gene TRBV2; the match to TRBD1 covers 7 bases. The V gene end was trimmed by 5 bases and the J gene end by 6 bases; junction bases not matched to a gene: 9. CDR1 is SNHLY, CDR2 FYNNEI, per germline. CDR3 length equals 15 residues. The CDR3 DNA reads as TGTGCCAGCAGTCGGTGGGGACAGTCGGCCGGGGAGCTGTTTTTT. Its protein is CASSRWGQSAGELFF.

The chain links TRBV7-2 to TRBJ1-2, with D unresolved. CDR3 length equals 15 residues. Trimming took off 0 bases at V and 3 bases at J, with 11 bases between the two ends. Germline CDR1 SGHTA, CDR2 FQGNSA. DNA of the CDR3: TGTGCCAGCAGCTTAGCCAAAAACAATGACTATGGCTACACCTTC. Its translation: CASSLAKNNDYGYTF.

The chain has TRBV25-1 and TRBJ1-4; D is perhaps TRBD1 (5 bases). The CDR3 runs to 16 residues. V lost 3 bases, J lost 6 bases, and 17 bases lay in between. The germline V gene has CDR1 MGHDK and CDR2 SYGVNS. The CDR3 sequence is CASSDPGGIPDEKLFF. CDR3 bases: TGTGCCAGCAGTGACCCTGGGGGGATACCGGATGAAAAACTGTTTTTT.

The chain recombines TRBV29-1 with TRBJ2-7, with D perhaps TRBD2 (5 bases). V lost 1 base to trimming and J lost 5 bases, with 18 bases between them. The CDR3 length is 15 residues. The germline CDR1 and CDR2 sequences are SQVTM and ANQGSEA. In DNA, the CDR3 is TGCAGCGTTGAAGTCGAGGGATTATCTGAAGACGAGCAGTACTTC. Residues: CSVEVEGLSEDEQYF.

V and J are TRBV19 and TRBJ1-4; 7 positions match TRBD1. CDR1 and CDR2 (germline): LNHDA, SQIVND (reference sequence). V dropped 6 bases and J dropped 8; count of bases not matched to a gene: 9. This CDR3 region has 14 residues. The CDR3 coding sequence is TGTGCCAGTAGCCCCGGGACAGCACCCGAAAAACTGTTTTTT. Its translation: CASSPGTAPEKLFF.

The J gene is TRBJ1-2, the V gene TRBV4-1; the match to TRBD1 covers 8 bases. The J segment lost 4 bases and the V segment lost 5 bases, leaving 6 bases of the junction unmatched. Germline loops: CDR1 MGHRA, CDR2 YSYEKL. This CDR3 contains 14 residues. The DNA of the CDR3 is TGCGCCAGCAGCGGACAGGGTTTGGGCTATGGCTACACCTTC. Protein: CASSGQGLGYGYTF.

The chain links TRBV10-2 to TRBJ1-3; D uncertain. The CDR3 contains 15 residues. Trimming left V 3 bases short and J 0 bases short, with 9 bases between. Germline lookup yields CDR1 WSHSY and CDR2 SAAADI. The chain's CDR3 is CASSELGLSGNTIYF. The CDR3 DNA is TGCGCCAGCAGTGAACTAGGGCTCTCTGGAAACACCATATATTTT.

The chain joins TRBV6-6 to TRBJ2-2; TRBD1 might be the D (5 bases). Germline V lookup: CDR1 MNHNY, CDR2 SVGAGI (reference sequence). CDR3 length equals 14 residues. Trimming removed 6 bases from V and 5 bases from J, with 13 bases in between. In DNA form, the CDR3 reads TGTGCCAGCAGCTCTCAAGGGGAAACCGGGGAGCTGTTTTTT. Translating it yields CASSSQGETGELFF.

The genes are TRBV28 and TRBJ1-2; possible D gene TRBD1, 5 bases. Trimming left V 6 bases short and J 8 bases short, with 16 bases between. CDR1 MDHEN and CDR2 SYDVKM come from the germline V gene. The CDR3 is 13 residues long. The CDR3 is CASSPPGESGYTF. CDR3 DNA: TGTGCCAGCAGCCCACCGGGGGAGTCCGGCTACACCTTC.

The chain joins TRBV28 to TRBJ2-1; 8 bases align to TRBD1. The V segment lost 6 bases and the J segment 6 bases; nucleotides outside the gene matches: 10. The CDR3 loop spans 15 amino acids. Germline assignment: CDR1 MDHEN and CDR2 SYDVKM. As DNA, the CDR3 is TGTGCCAGCAGCATCGACAGGGGATTCTTCAATGAGCAGTTCTTC. It specifies CASSIDRGFFNEQFF. Together with reference TRBV28 and TRBJ2-1, the CDR3 gives the full variable domain: DVKVTQSSRYLVKRTGEKVFLECVQDMDHENMFWYRQDPGLGLRLIYFSYDVKMKEKGDIPEGYSVSREKKERFSLILESASTNQTSMYLCASSIDRGFFNEQFFGPGTRLTVL.